Below are 21 T cell receptor beta chains sequenced from a single sample in a study of blood T cell repertoires in COVID-19 (dated by TCRdb to 2020 to 2021). The protocol used for the library was the immunoSEQ multiplex PCR assay. Here the immuneACCESS table is served through TCRdb, limited to in-frame sequences with V and J called. Missing clones are a known gap in these copies; in checked studies unresolved V genes cover under half, and the rest lacks a known reason. This sample is represented by 120,000 to 150,000 clones; over 75% of them were singletons. The top ten constitute over 4% of the sample. Specimen: peripheral blood. These receptors came from a woman between 50 and 59 years old with acute or convalescent COVID-19.

As DNA, the CDR3 is TGTGCCAGCTCACTGGGACAGCATAATGAAAAACTGTTTTTT. Its translation: CASSLGQHNEKLFF. The chain couples TRBV18 to TRBJ1-4; 7 nucleotides match TRBD1. CDR1 is KGHSH, CDR2 LQKENI, per germline. V lost 4 bases, J lost 4 bases, and 3 bases stayed unmatched. This CDR3 spans 14 amino acids.

The chain links TRBV29-1 to TRBJ1-1; 8 nucleotides agree with TRBD1. The CDR3 length is 14 residues. From germline, CDR1 is SQVTM and CDR2 ANQGSEA. The ends lost 3 bases at V and 10 bases at J; junction bases unmatched: 13. This CDR3 is CSVELIQGARGAFF. As DNA, the CDR3 is TGCAGCGTTGAGCTGATCCAGGGGGCGCGAGGAGCTTTCTTT.

The V call is TRBV24-1, the J call TRBJ1-2; no definite D call. The CDR3 totals 15 residues. Germline V gene data show CDR1 as KGHDR and CDR2 as SFDVKD. Trimming pared 4 bases from V and 6 bases from J, leaving 17 bases between. Written as DNA, the CDR3 is TGTGCCACCAGTGACCTGGTGGCGGGTCCTAATGGCTACACCTTC. This codes for CATSDLVAGPNGYTF.

V and J are TRBV7-2 and TRBJ1-1, with D possibly matching TRBD1 (6 bases). The V gene lost 3 bases and the J gene lost 1 base, with 12 bases spanning the gap. Germline V gene lookup returns CDR1 SGHTA and CDR2 FQGNSA. The CDR3 has 15 residues. The CDR3 loop is CASSFGPTGNTEAFF. Here the CDR3 DNA reads TGTGCCAGCAGCTTCGGCCCGACAGGGAACACTGAAGCTTTCTTT.

J is TRBJ2-7 and V is TRBV5-5, with D maybe TRBD1 (6 bases). CDR3 length equals 14 residues. Germline values: CDR1 SGHKS, CDR2 YYEKEE (reference sequence). Deletions cut 0 bases from V and 3 bases from J, with 10 bases between. CDR3 DNA: TGTGCCAGCAGCTTGGCTCGGACAGACTACGAGCAGTACTTC. Translating gives CASSLARTDYEQYF.

This clone was recorded at least ten times. This chain links TRBV11-3 with TRBJ2-2, with 7 bases that match TRBD1. Germline assignment: CDR1 SGHNT and CDR2 YENEEA. This CDR3 has 17 amino acids. V shed 4 bases, J shed 0 bases, and the junction held 8 bases outside the gene matches. The CDR3 DNA follows: TGTGCCAGCAGCTCGTACAGACAGGGCTCGAACACCGGGGAGCTGTTTTTT. Protein sequence: CASSSYRQGSNTGELFF.

The rearrangement joins TRBV5-8 to TRBJ2-5; 8 bases map to TRBD2. The CDR3 has 14 residues. V trimming: 0 bases; J trimming: 5 bases; junction bases outside the gene matches: 3. Germline loops: CDR1 SGHTS, CDR2 YDEGEE. DNA for the CDR3: TGTGCCAGCAGCTTGGGGACTAGCCGGGAGACCCAGTACTTC. Translated, it gives CASSLGTSRETQYF. Full variable domain (missing parts from reference TRBV5-8 and TRBJ2-5): EAGVTQSPTHLIKTRGQQATLRCSPISGHTSVYWYQQALGLGLQFLLWYDEGEERNRGNFPPRFSGRQFPNYSSELNVNALELEDSALYLCASSLGTSRETQYFGPGTRLLVL.

This chain connects TRBV7-3 to TRBJ2-1; 7 bases agree with TRBD2. Trimming removed 1 base from V and 7 bases from J; junction bases left unmatched: 7. CDR3 length: 15 amino acids. In germline, CDR1 is SGHTA, CDR2 FQGTGA. CDR3 residues: CASSLRGGEENEQFF. The CDR3 nucleotides read TGTGCCAGCAGCTTAAGGGGAGGGGAGGAGAATGAGCAGTTCTTC.

CDR3 loop: CASSQTESYEQYF. CDR3 bases: TGTGCCAGCTCACAGACAGAGTCCTACGAGCAGTACTTC. V and J are TRBV18 and TRBJ2-7; D possibly corresponds to TRBD1 (5 bases). The germline V gene encodes CDR1 KGHSH and CDR2 LQKENI. V was cut by 4 bases and J by 1 base, with 8 bases left in between. This CDR3 has 13 residues.

CDR3 residues: CASSPSAGNTIYF. CDR3 nucleotides: TGTGCCAGCAGCCCCTCGGCTGGAAACACCATATATTTT. The rearrangement uses TRBV7-9 and TRBJ1-3; D gene ambiguous. The CDR3 contains 13 residues. Germline lookup yields CDR1 SEHNR and CDR2 FQNEAQ (reference sequence). The germline V and J ends were trimmed by 5 bases and 2 bases, with 7 bases remaining between them.

The rearrangement links TRBV7-2 to TRBJ1-1; D is possibly TRBD1 (6 bases). V shed 3 bases and J shed 3 bases, with 11 bases lying between them. This CDR3 comprises 14 residues. Germline loops: CDR1 SGHTA, CDR2 FQGNSA. The CDR3 DNA is TGTGCCAGCAGCTTTGTCAGGGGAGACACTGAAGCTTTCTTT. This codes for CASSFVRGDTEAFF.

The chain links TRBV4-1 to TRBJ2-1; D perhaps matches TRBD2 (7 bases). The germline V gene has CDR1 MGHRA and CDR2 YSYEKL. V gave up 4 bases and J gave up 3 bases, with 19 bases separating them. The CDR3 has 17 residues. CDR3 DNA sequence: TGCGCCAGCAGCCTCCCACCCCGGGGGGCCCTCTACAATGAGCAGTTCTTC. Translation gives CASSLPPRGALYNEQFF.

J is TRBJ2-6 and V is TRBV3-1 (or the pseudogene TRBV3-2); D not certain. This CDR3 contains 14 residues. V lost 4 bases to trimming and J lost 2 bases, with 6 bases between them. CDR1 and CDR2 from the germline V gene are LGHDT and YNNKEL (reference sequence). This chain's CDR3 is CASSLQTGANVLTF. CDR3 in DNA: TGTGCCAGCAGCCTGCAGACTGGGGCCAACGTCCTGACTTTC.

In DNA form, the CDR3 reads TGTGCCAGCAGCCAAGTCCCCGGGACAGGGGGAGCGGAGCAGTACTTC. This translates into CASSQVPGTGGAEQYF. The chain links TRBV4-2 to TRBJ2-7; 11 positions match TRBD1. The CDR3 totals 16 residues. Losses at the gene ends were 1 base for V and 7 bases for J; bases not matched to a gene: 9. Germline V gene data show CDR1 as LGHNA and CDR2 as YNFKEQ.

CDR3 in amino acids: CASSIDRRVTSTDTQYF. The CDR3 DNA is TGTGCCAGTAGTATAGATCGGAGGGTTACTAGCACAGATACGCAGTATTTT. The chain uses TRBV19 and TRBJ2-3; D possibly corresponds to TRBD2 (6 bases). V was clipped by 0 bases and J by 0 bases, with 13 bases between them. Germline values: CDR1 LNHDA, CDR2 SQIVND (reference sequence). This CDR3 is built from 17 residues.

In its sample, this clone was seen a few times. V is TRBV4-3 and J is TRBJ1-4; TRBD1 aligns across 9 bases. The length of the CDR3 is 17 residues. From germline, CDR1 is LGHNA and CDR2 YSLEER. V was pared by 0 bases and J by 5 bases, with 7 bases of the junction left unmatched. CDR3 loop: CASSQDWGTGWNEKLFF. The CDR3, as DNA: TGCGCCAGCAGCCAAGATTGGGGGACAGGGTGGAATGAAAAACTGTTTTTT.

The rearrangement links TRBV9 to TRBJ1-2; 7 bases map to TRBD1. The V segment lost 5 bases and the J segment 7 bases; nucleotides outside the gene matches: 11. Per the germline V gene, CDR1 is SGDLS and CDR2 is YYNGEE. The CDR3 totals 14 residues. The CDR3 nucleotides read TGTGCCAGCAGTCCCTTGACAGGGTTGGTTGGCTACACCTTC. It translates to CASSPLTGLVGYTF.

This chain links TRBV7-8 with TRBJ1-6; D remains unclear. The CDR3 length is 12 residues. Germline V lookup: CDR1 SGHVS, CDR2 FQNEAQ. V lost 5 bases and J 8 bases, leaving 7 bases between the germline ends. The CDR3 DNA reads as TGTGCCAGCAGCCTACTCGATTCACCCCTCCACTTT. Amino acids: CASSLLDSPLHF.

The chain employs TRBV30 and TRBJ2-7; 8 bases are shared with TRBD1. The CDR3 has 15 residues. The V segment lost 4 bases and the J segment 0 bases; nucleotides outside the gene matches: 8. The germline gives CDR1 GTSNPN, CDR2 SVGIG (reference sequence). The DNA of the CDR3 is TGTGCCTGGAATAAGTTGGACAGGGCCTCCTACGAGCAGTACTTC. This codes for CAWNKLDRASYEQYF. The whole variable domain, remainder taken from reference TRBV30 and TRBJ2-7, is SQTIHQWPATLVQPVGSPLSLECTVEGTSNPNLYWYRQAAGRGLQLLFYSVGIGQISSEVPQNLSASRPQDRQFILSSKKLLLSDSGFYLCAWNKLDRASYEQYFGPGTRLTVT.

The genes are TRBV6-5 and TRBJ1-2, with no clear D. The CDR3 length is 13 residues. V gave up 2 bases and J gave up 0 bases, with 4 bases separating them. Looked up from germline, CDR1 is MNHEY and CDR2 is SVGAGI. The CDR3 region is CASSYSPNYGYTF. CDR3 nucleotides: TGTGCCAGCAGTTACAGCCCTAACTATGGCTACACCTTC.

The genes are TRBV6-6 and TRBJ1-4; D may be TRBD1 (6 bases). Germline CDR1 and CDR2: MNHNY and SVGAGI (reference sequence). CDR3 length equals 16 residues. The V end lost 6 bases, the J end lost 5 bases, and 19 bases lay between the germline ends. CDR3 sequence reads: CASRTAQQGGNEKLFF. CDR3 bases: TGTGCCAGCAGGACGGCGCAACAGGGAGGGAATGAAAAACTGTTTTTT.